Listed below are T cell receptor beta chains from one sample, sequenced in a study of CD8 T cells in acute hepatitis C reinfection. Clones were read by immunoSEQ multiplex PCR, and TCRdb kept only the in-frame ones, dropping some. This table has some 630 clones, 52% appearing once. The starting material was HCV NS3-1073 tetramer-sorted CD8+ T cells from PBMCs, obtained during acute infection. The origin of the receptors is a woman aged 30 to 39 who spontaneously cleared hepatitis C infection. Both conserved end residues are part of each CDR3. Fields, in order: D gene, clone size, V gene, J gene, CDR3 protein, CDR3 DNA. A D gene is named only where the DNA matches it firmly. Some rows mark clone size as missing; the rest say once, few, many or name a class of expanded clone.

D: NA
size: NA
V: TRBV9
J: TRBJ1-1
CDR3: CASSIIDGTEAFF
DNA: TGTGCCAGCAGCATAATAGATGGCACTGAAGCTTTCTTT

D: TRBD2
size: few
V: TRBV4-3
J: TRBJ2-1
CDR3: CASSQEIAGGNEQFF
DNA: TGCGCCAGCAGCCAAGAAATAGCGGGGGGGAATGAGCAGTTCTTC

D: NA
size: NA
V: TRBV11-2
J: TRBJ2-6
CDR3: CASSPRMILGANVLTF
DNA: TGTGCCAGCAGCCCCCGGATGATTCTGGGGGCCAACGTCCTGACTTTC

D: TRBD2
size: medium-sized
V: TRBV27
J: TRBJ2-7
CDR3: CASSLPSGRSYEQYF
DNA: TGTGCCAGCAGTTTACCTAGCGGGAGATCCTACGAGCAGTACTTC

D: TRBD1
size: few
V: TRBV2
J: TRBJ2-7
CDR3: CASNGIGQGAHEQYF
DNA: TGTGCCAGCAATGGGATCGGACAGGGGGCCCACGAGCAGTACTTC

D: NA
size: few
V: TRBV4-1
J: TRBJ1-1
CDR3: CASSQESSTEAFF
DNA: TGTGCCAGCAGCCAAGAATCAAGCACTGAAGCTTTCTTT

D: TRBD2
size: few
V: TRBV4-2
J: TRBJ2-7
CDR3: CASSQEPSSGLGEQYF
DNA: TGTGCCAGCAGCCAAGAACCCTCTAGCGGTCTTGGCGAGCAGTACTTC

D: NA
size: NA
V: TRBV6-6
J: TRBJ2-3
CDR3: CASSSQADRTDTQYF
DNA: TGTGCCAGCAGTTCCCAAGCGGACCGCACGGATACGCAGTATTTT

D: TRBD1
size: NA
V: TRBV6-1
J: TRBJ2-1
CDR3: CASSHPGQWNEQFF
DNA: TGTGCCAGCAGCCACCCGGGACAGTGGAATGAGCAGTTCTTC

D: NA
size: NA
V: TRBV6-1
J: TRBJ2-1
CDR3: CASSETRGNEQFF
DNA: TGTGCCAGCAGTGAAACTCGGGGAAATGAGCAGTTCTTC

D: TRBD2
size: NA
V: TRBV6-6
J: TRBJ2-2
CDR3: CASSYAGLDPTGELFF
DNA: TGTGCCTCCAGTTACGCGGGACTAGATCCCACCGGGGAGCTGTTTTTT

D: TRBD1
size: NA
V: TRBV28
J: TRBJ2-6
CDR3: CASSSGQGNVLTF
DNA: TGTGCCAGCAGTTCGGGACAGGGCAACGTCCTGACTTTC

D: TRBD1
size: NA
V: TRBV6-8
J: TRBJ1-2
CDR3: CASSYATGGLDYGYTF
DNA: TGTGCCAGCAGTTACGCTACAGGGGGTCTCGACTATGGCTACACCTTC

D: NA
size: large
V: TRBV19
J: TRBJ2-1
CDR3: CASNTHRETYNEQFF
DNA: TGTGCCAGTAACACCCACAGGGAAACCTACAATGAGCAGTTCTTC

D: NA
size: few
V: TRBV30
J: TRBJ2-7
CDR3: CAWSVTGTSEQYF
DNA: TGTGCCTGGAGTGTAACAGGCACCAGCGAGCAGTACTTC

D: TRBD1
size: NA
V: TRBV2
J: TRBJ1-1
CDR3: CASSEFLGTGVTTEAFF
DNA: TGTGCCAGCAGTGAATTTCTAGGGACAGGGGTAACCACTGAAGCTTTCTTT

D: TRBD2
size: NA
V: TRBV4-3
J: TRBJ2-3
CDR3: CASSQEPAGGSGGGDTQYF
DNA: TGCGCCAGCAGCCAAGAACCCGCGGGAGGATCTGGTGGGGGGGATACGCAGTATTTT

D: TRBD1
size: NA
V: TRBV30
J: TRBJ1-1
CDR3: CAWSRTGTNTEAFF
DNA: TGTGCCTGGAGCAGGACAGGGACGAACACTGAAGCTTTCTTT

D: NA
size: NA
V: TRBV6-4
J: TRBJ2-6
CDR3: CASSDARQSRANVLTF
DNA: TGTGCCAGCAGTGATGCACGACAAAGTCGGGCCAACGTCCTGACTTTC

D: NA
size: NA
V: TRBV28
J: TRBJ1-5
CDR3: CASWSVIHSNQPQHF
DNA: TGTGCCAGCTGGTCGGTAATTCATAGCAATCAGCCCCAGCATTTT

D: TRBD2
size: NA
V: TRBV6-1
J: TRBJ2-1
CDR3: CASSDPRGLAAYNEQFF
DNA: TGTGCCAGCAGTGACCCGAGGGGACTAGCCGCCTACAATGAGCAGTTCTTC

D: NA
size: NA
V: TRBV18
J: TRBJ1-2
CDR3: CASSPPQGPEYGYTF
DNA: TGTGCCAGCTCACCACCTCAGGGGCCGGAATATGGCTACACCTTC

D: NA
size: few
V: TRBV23-1
J: TRBJ2-2
CDR3: CASSFGLYTGELFF
DNA: TGCGCCAGCAGTTTCGGCTTATACACCGGGGAGCTGTTTTTT

D: NA
size: once
V: TRBV15
J: TRBJ2-2
CDR3: CATSREGGTGELFF
DNA: TGTGCCACCAGCAGAGAGGGGGGCACCGGGGAGCTGTTTTTT

D: NA
size: large
V: TRBV2
J: TRBJ1-1
CDR3: CASSTALKAFF
DNA: TGTGCCAGCTCCACAGCTCTTAAAGCTTTCTTT

D: NA
size: NA
V: TRBV4-2
J: TRBJ2-1
CDR3: CASSQVGGTYNEQFF
DNA: TGTGCCAGCAGCCAAGTCGGGGGAACTTACAATGAGCAGTTCTTC

D: NA
size: hyperexpanded
V: TRBV4-2
J: TRBJ1-1
CDR3: CASSQESSTEAFF
DNA: TGTGCCAGCAGCCAAGAATCAAGCACTGAAGCTTTCTTT